This is a list of T cell receptor beta chains from one sample in a study of cytomegalovirus exposure and HLA in healthy donors. Method: immunoSEQ multiplex PCR; TCRdb's copy keeps in-frame clones and lacks some. The table lists fewer than 200,000 clones, roughly 90% of them singletons, with around 1% in the top ten. The sample consisted of PBMCs. These receptors all stem from a boy younger than 10 in good health and CMV-seronegative. Both conserved end residues are part of each CDR3. A D gene is named only where the DNA matches it firmly. Rows may omit the clone size; those that give it use once, few, many or a size class.

V,length,J,D,size,DNA,CDR3
TRBV30,11,TRBJ2-3,TRBD1,NA,TGTGCCTGGGGACAGGCAGATACGCAGTATTTT,CAWGQADTQYF
TRBV4-2,19,TRBJ2-1,TRBD2,once,TGTGCCAGCAGCCAAGACTCGTCGGCGCGGACTAGCTCCTACAATGAGCAGTTCTTC,CASSQDSSARTSSYNEQFF
TRBV4-1,13,TRBJ2-7,NA,NA,TGCGCCAGCAGCCAAATAGAGGGCTACGAGCAGTACTTC,CASSQIEGYEQYF
TRBV6-1,13,TRBJ2-7,NA,NA,TGTGCCAGCAGGGGATCAGGGACCTACGAGCAGTACTTC,CASRGSGTYEQYF
TRBV7-3,15,TRBJ2-1,NA,NA,TGTGCCAGCAGCGCCTATACAGGGTTGGGGAATGAGCAGTTCTTC,CASSAYTGLGNEQFF
TRBV11-3,17,TRBJ2-1,TRBD2,NA,TGTGCCAGCAGCTTAGGTGTTTCTAGCGGGCCTTACAATGAGCAGTTCTTC,CASSLGVSSGPYNEQFF
TRBV5-1,19,TRBJ2-3,TRBD2,NA,TGCGCCAGCAGCTTGGTTACTAGCGGGGGTCGCACTAGCACAGATACGCAGTATTTT,CASSLVTSGGRTSTDTQYF
TRBV6-1,14,TRBJ2-3,NA,NA,TGTGCCAGCAATGGACTTCAACCCACAGATACGCAGTATTTT,CASNGLQPTDTQYF
TRBV6-5,15,TRBJ2-3,TRBD2,NA,TGTGCCAGCAGACCTAGCGGGGGGGCCTCAGATACGCAGTATTTT,CASRPSGGASDTQYF
TRBV19,14,TRBJ1-5,TRBD1,NA,TGTGCCAGTAGTGTGGACAGGGGATGGCAGCCCCAGCATTTT,CASSVDRGWQPQHF
TRBV7-6,12,TRBJ2-7,NA,NA,TGTGCCAGCAGCTTAGACCCCTACGAGCAGTACTTC,CASSLDPYEQYF
TRBV4-2,20,TRBJ2-3,NA,NA,TGTGCCAGCAGCCAAGGTTCGGTCGGGGACTCCAAGACCTTCACAGATACGCAGTATTTT,CASSQGSVGDSKTFTDTQYF
TRBV5-4,14,TRBJ2-3,TRBD1,NA,TGTGCCAGCAGCTACGACAGGGGCCCGAATACGCAGTATTTT,CASSYDRGPNTQYF
TRBV30,15,TRBJ2-2,NA,NA,TGTGCCTGGATCCGGGGAAAAATCAGCACCGGGGAGCTGTTTTTT,CAWIRGKISTGELFF
TRBV27,16,TRBJ1-6,NA,NA,TGTGCCAGCAGTTTTCGACAGAGCTCCTATAATTCACCCCTCCACTTT,CASSFRQSSYNSPLHF
TRBV7-9,15,TRBJ1-3,TRBD1,NA,TGTTCCATCAGTCCCCCAACAGGGGGTAAGGACACCATATATTTT,CSISPPTGGKDTIYF
TRBV27,16,TRBJ2-2,NA,NA,TGTGCCAGCAGTTGGATCTCTGGAGGGGTCGGTGGGGAGCTGTTTTTT,CASSWISGGVGGELFF
TRBV27,13,TRBJ2-5,NA,NA,TGTGCCAGCAGGGCTAGTGGCTTCGAGACCCAGTACTTC,CASRASGFETQYF
TRBV4-2,16,TRBJ2-3,NA,NA,TGTGCCAGCAGCCAAGTAGGCTACAGGGCCGAAGATACGCAGTATTTT,CASSQVGYRAEDTQYF
TRBV27,13,TRBJ2-1,NA,NA,TGTGCCAGCAGTTTCTCGGCAGGAAATGAGCAGTTCTTC,CASSFSAGNEQFF
TRBV2,14,TRBJ2-3,NA,NA,TGTGCCAGCAGCGAATTTGGGGCGACAGATACGCAGTATTTT,CASSEFGATDTQYF
TRBV28,13,TRBJ1-5,NA,NA,TGTGCCAGCAGTTACAGGTCTCCTCAGCCCCAGCATTTT,CASSYRSPQPQHF
TRBV30,15,TRBJ1-1,NA,NA,TGTGCCTGGAGTGTACGATTGCGGCAGGGAACTGAAGCTTTCTTT,CAWSVRLRQGTEAFF
TRBV27,18,TRBJ1-2,TRBD1,NA,TGTGCCAGCAGTTTAAACGGGGGACAGGCGAGCTCAAACTATGGCTACACCTTC,CASSLNGGQASSNYGYTF
TRBV5-4,15,TRBJ2-3,TRBD2,NA,TGTGCCAGCAGGCACCGGGACTATTCTCCAGATACGCAGTATTTT,CASRHRDYSPDTQYF
TRBV6-1,12,TRBJ1-1,NA,few,TGTGCCAGCCTTAAACAGGGAACTGAAGCTTTCTTT,CASLKQGTEAFF
TRBV7-2,14,TRBJ2-7,TRBD1,NA,TGTGCCAGCACCAGGGACAGGGTGGCCTACGAGCAGTACTTC,CASTRDRVAYEQYF
TRBV5-4,18,TRBJ2-6,TRBD2,few,TGTGCCAGCAGCTTGATTGGGCTAGCGGGAGCTGGGGCCAACGTCCTGACTTTC,CASSLIGLAGAGANVLTF
TRBV2,16,TRBJ2-3,TRBD2,NA,TGTGCCAGCAAGGCAGCGGGATCTATCCGGACAGATACGCAGTATTTT,CASKAAGSIRTDTQYF
TRBV28,15,TRBJ1-1,TRBD1,NA,TGTGCCAGCAGTTTACTCCCGCAGGGGGGCACTGAAGCTTTCTTT,CASSLLPQGGTEAFF
TRBV15,16,TRBJ2-7,NA,few,TGTGCCACCAGTTCAACGCTCCGGGACTTACTTTACGAGCAGTACTTC,CATSSTLRDLLYEQYF
TRBV27,14,TRBJ2-7,TRBD2,NA,TGTGCCAGCAGTTCACTAGCGGGGGGGCCCGAGCAGTACTTC,CASSSLAGGPEQYF
TRBV7-2,13,TRBJ2-7,TRBD2,NA,TGTGCCAGCAGACCGGGGGGGACCTACGAGCAGTACTTC,CASRPGGTYEQYF
TRBV10-1,13,TRBJ1-1,NA,NA,TGCGCCAGCAGTGATACAGGTTATACTGAAGCTTTCTTT,CASSDTGYTEAFF
TRBV10-1,15,TRBJ2-7,TRBD1,NA,TGCGCCAGCAGTGAGTCGGGACAGGGGAGCCACGAGCAGTACTTC,CASSESGQGSHEQYF
TRBV6-1,15,TRBJ2-7,NA,NA,TGTGCCAGCAGAGCACGGCCCGATGTGAGGGTCGAGCAGTACTTC,CASRARPDVRVEQYF
TRBV7-9,13,TRBJ1-3,TRBD1,NA,TGTGCCAGCAGCGCCGGGACAGGGAACACCATATATTTT,CASSAGTGNTIYF
TRBV27,16,TRBJ2-1,TRBD2,NA,TGTGCCAGCAGTCCTGCGGGGAGGGGCGCCTACAATGAGCAGTTCTTC,CASSPAGRGAYNEQFF
TRBV6-6,15,TRBJ1-2,NA,NA,TGTGCCACTAAACCCCCCGAAACTCACGGCTATGGCTACACCTTC,CATKPPETHGYGYTF
TRBV7-8,13,TRBJ1-6,NA,NA,TGTGCCAGCAGCCTAGGGGAGCATTCACCCCTCCACTTT,CASSLGEHSPLHF
TRBV2,16,TRBJ1-6,NA,NA,TGTGCCAGCAGTGGCCACTCTGCGGGGCTGAATTCACCCCTCCACTTT,CASSGHSAGLNSPLHF
TRBV7-2,13,TRBJ2-2,NA,NA,TGTACCAGCAGCTTAGGGCCCTCCGGGGAGCTGTTTTTT,CTSSLGPSGELFF